Given below is one TCR beta chain in context. The antigen remains unidentified. These data are taken from a study of shared clonotypes between healthy human individuals. The protocol was immunoSEQ multiplex PCR, while the TCRdb copy is restricted to in-frame clones and leaves out a portion. This table holds more than 500,000 clones, about 96% found once. General study results and limits: Clonotypes which were not shared had lower generation probabilities than clonotypes that all four donors shared. The donor pool, a small one, limited the genetic and exposure-history diversity represented.

The TCR was taken from a woman in her twenties or thirties in good health. The sample consisted of naive CD4+ T cells sorted from blood. Subset defined: CD45RA+ positively selected.

In DNA, the CDR3 is TGTGCCAGCAGTTACTCCCGGACAGCCGGAAACACCATATATTTT. This encodes CASSYSRTAGNTIYF. The chain recombines TRBV6-5 with TRBJ1-3; D is perhaps TRBD1 (6 bases). Germline CDR1 MNHEY, CDR2 SVGAGI. Trimming removed 0 bases from V and 4 bases from J, with 10 bases in between. CDR3 length equals 15 residues.